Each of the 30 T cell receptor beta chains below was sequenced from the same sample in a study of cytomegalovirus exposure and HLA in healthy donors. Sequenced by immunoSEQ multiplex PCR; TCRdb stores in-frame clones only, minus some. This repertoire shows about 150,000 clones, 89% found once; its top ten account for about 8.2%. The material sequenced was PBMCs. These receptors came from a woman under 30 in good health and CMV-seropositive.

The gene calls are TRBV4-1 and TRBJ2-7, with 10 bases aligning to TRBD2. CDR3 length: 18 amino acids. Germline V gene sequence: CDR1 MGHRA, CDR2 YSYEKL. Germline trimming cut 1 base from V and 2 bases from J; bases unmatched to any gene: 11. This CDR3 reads CASSQVAGISGGAYEQYF. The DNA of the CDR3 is TGCGCCAGCAGCCAAGTGGCGGGGATCAGCGGGGGGGCCTACGAGCAGTACTTC.

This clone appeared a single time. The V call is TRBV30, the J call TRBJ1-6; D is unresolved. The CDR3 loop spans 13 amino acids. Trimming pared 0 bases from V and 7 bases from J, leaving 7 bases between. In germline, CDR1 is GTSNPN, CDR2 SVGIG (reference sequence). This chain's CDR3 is CAWSVSGNSPLHF. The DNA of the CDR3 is TGTGCCTGGAGTGTGTCGGGGAATTCACCCCTCCACTTT.

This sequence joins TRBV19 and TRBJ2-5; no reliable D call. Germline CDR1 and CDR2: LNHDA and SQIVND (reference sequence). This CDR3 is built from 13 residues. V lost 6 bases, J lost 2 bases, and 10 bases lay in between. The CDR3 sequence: CASSPSKQETQYF. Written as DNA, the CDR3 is TGTGCCAGTAGCCCCTCTAAACAAGAGACCCAGTACTTC.

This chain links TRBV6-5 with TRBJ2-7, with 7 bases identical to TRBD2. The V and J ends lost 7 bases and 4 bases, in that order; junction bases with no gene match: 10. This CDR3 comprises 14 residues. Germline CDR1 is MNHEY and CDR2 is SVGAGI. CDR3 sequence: CASTLSTGRYEQYF. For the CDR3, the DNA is TGTGCCAGCACCCTTAGCACCGGGAGGTACGAGCAGTACTTC.

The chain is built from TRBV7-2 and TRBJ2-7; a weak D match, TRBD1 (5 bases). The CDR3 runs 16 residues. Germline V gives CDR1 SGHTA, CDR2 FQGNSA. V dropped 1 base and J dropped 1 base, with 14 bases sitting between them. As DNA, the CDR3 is TGTGCCAGCAGCTTAGATTTCAGGGTGATATCCTACGAGCAGTACTTC. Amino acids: CASSLDFRVISYEQYF.

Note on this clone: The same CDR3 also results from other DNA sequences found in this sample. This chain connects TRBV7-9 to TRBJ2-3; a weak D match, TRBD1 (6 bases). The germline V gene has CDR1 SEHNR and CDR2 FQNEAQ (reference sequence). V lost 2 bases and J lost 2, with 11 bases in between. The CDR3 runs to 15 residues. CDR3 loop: CASSLLGGSTDTQYF. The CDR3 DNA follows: TGTGCCAGCAGCTTATTAGGGGGTTCCACAGATACGCAGTATTTT. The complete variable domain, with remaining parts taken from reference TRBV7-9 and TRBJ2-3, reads DTGVSQNPRHKITKRGQNVTFRCDPISEHNRLYWYRQTLGQGPEFLTYFQNEAQLEKSRLLSDRFSAERPKGSFSTLEIQRTEQGDSAMYLCASSLLGGSTDTQYFGPGTRLTVL.

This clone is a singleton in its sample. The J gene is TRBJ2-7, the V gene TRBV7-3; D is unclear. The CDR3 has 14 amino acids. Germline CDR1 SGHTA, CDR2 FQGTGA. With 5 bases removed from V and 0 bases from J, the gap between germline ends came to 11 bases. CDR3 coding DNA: TGTGCCAGCAGCCCACAGCTGGGCTCCTACGAGCAGTACTTC. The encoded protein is CASSPQLGSYEQYF.

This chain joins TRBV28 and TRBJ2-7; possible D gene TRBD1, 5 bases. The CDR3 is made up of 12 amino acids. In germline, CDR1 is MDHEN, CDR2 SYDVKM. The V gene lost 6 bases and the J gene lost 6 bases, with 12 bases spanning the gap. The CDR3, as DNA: TGTGCCAGCAGCCCGACAGTTCTCGAGCAGTACTTC. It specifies CASSPTVLEQYF. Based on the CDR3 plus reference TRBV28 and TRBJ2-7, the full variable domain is DVKVTQSSRYLVKRTGEKVFLECVQDMDHENMFWYRQDPGLGLRLIYFSYDVKMKEKGDIPEGYSVSREKKERFSLILESASTNQTSMYLCASSPTVLEQYFGPGTRLTVT.

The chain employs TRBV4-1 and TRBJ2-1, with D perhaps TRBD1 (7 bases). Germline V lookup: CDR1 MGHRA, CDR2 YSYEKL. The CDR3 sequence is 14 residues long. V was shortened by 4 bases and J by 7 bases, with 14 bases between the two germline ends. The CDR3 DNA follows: TGCGCCAGCAGCCCGTGGGCAGGGGGGAATGAGCAGTTCTTC. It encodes CASSPWAGGNEQFF.

CDR3 protein: CASSAGTLEGTDTQYF. The CDR3 region has the DNA TGTGCCAGTAGTGCCGGGACTCTCGAGGGCACAGATACGCAGTATTTT. The chain carries TRBV19 and TRBJ2-3, with D possibly being TRBD2 (6 bases). CDR1 and CDR2 from the germline V gene are LNHDA and SQIVND (reference sequence). The CDR3 extends over 16 amino acids. The V gene lost 5 bases and the J gene lost 1 base, with 16 bases spanning the gap.

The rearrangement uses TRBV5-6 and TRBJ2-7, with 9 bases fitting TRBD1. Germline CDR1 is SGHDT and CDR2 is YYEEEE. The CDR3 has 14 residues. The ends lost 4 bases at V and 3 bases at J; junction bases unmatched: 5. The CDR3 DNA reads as TGTGCCAGCAGCCCACGGGACAGGGTCTACGAGCAGTACTTC. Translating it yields CASSPRDRVYEQYF.

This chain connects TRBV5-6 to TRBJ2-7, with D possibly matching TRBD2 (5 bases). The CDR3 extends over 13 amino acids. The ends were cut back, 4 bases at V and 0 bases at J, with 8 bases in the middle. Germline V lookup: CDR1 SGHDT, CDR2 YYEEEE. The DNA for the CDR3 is TGTGCCAGCAGCCCGGGGAGCTCCTACGAGCAGTACTTC. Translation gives CASSPGSSYEQYF.

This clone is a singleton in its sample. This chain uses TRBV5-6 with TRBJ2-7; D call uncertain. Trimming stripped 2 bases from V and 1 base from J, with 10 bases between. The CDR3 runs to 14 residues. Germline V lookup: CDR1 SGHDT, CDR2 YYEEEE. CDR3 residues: CASSFDGRSYEQYF. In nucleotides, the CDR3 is TGTGCCAGCAGCTTCGATGGCAGGTCCTACGAGCAGTACTTC. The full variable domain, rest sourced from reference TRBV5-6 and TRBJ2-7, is DAGVTQSPTHLIKTRGQQVTLRCSPKSGHDTVSWYQQALGQGPQFIFQYYEEEERQRGNFPDRFSGHQFPNYSSELNVNALLLGDSALYLCASSFDGRSYEQYFGPGTRLTVT.

The CDR3 sequence: CATRVGSYNEQFF. In DNA form, the CDR3 reads TGTGCCACCCGGGTGGGCTCCTACAATGAGCAGTTCTTC. V gene TRBV10-3 combines with J gene TRBJ2-1; D unclear. The CDR3 is made up of 13 amino acids. Germline lookup yields CDR1 ENHRY and CDR2 SYGVKD. V lost 10 bases to trimming and J lost 0 bases, with 10 bases between them.

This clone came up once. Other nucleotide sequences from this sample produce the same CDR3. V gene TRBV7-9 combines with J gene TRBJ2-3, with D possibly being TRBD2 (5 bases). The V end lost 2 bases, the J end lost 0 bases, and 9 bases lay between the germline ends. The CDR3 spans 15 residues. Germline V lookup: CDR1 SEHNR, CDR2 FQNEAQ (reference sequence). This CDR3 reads CASSLLGGSTDTQYF. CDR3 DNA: TGTGCCAGCAGCTTATTGGGCGGGAGCACAGATACGCAGTATTTT.

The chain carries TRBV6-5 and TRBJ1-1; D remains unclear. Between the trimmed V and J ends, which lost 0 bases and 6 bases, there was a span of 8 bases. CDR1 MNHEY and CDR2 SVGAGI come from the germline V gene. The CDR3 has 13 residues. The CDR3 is CASSYSWQSEAFF. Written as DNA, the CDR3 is TGTGCCAGCAGTTACTCGTGGCAATCTGAAGCTTTCTTT.

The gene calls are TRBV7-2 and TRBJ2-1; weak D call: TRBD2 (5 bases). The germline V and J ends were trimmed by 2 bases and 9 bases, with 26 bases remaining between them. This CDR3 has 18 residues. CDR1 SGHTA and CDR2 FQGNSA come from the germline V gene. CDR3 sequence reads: CASSLSVIETKRAGEQFF. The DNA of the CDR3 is TGTGCCAGCAGCTTATCGGTAATTGAGACTAAGAGGGCGGGTGAGCAGTTCTTC.

CDR3 residues: CASSLARQDEQFF. The CDR3 nucleotides are TGTGCCAGCAGCTTAGCGCGTCAGGATGAGCAGTTCTTC. The rearrangement links TRBV7-6 to TRBJ2-1; no clear D gene. This CDR3 is 13 amino acids long. Per the germline V gene, CDR1 is SGHVS and CDR2 is FNYEAQ. V gave up 0 bases and J gave up 8 bases, with 8 bases separating them.

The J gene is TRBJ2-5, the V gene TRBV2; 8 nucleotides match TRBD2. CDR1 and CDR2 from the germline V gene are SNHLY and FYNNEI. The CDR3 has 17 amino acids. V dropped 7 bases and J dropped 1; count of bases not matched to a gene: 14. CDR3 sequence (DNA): TGTGCCAGCACTAGTCAGGGGACTAGGGTGTTCCAAGAGACCCAGTACTTC. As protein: CASTSQGTRVFQETQYF.

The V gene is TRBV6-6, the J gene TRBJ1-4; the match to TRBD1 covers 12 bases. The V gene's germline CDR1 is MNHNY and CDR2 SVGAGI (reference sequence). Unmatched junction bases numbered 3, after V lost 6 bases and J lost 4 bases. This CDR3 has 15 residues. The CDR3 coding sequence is TGTGCCAGCAGACGGGACAGGGGGCTTAATGAAAAACTGTTTTTT. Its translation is CASRRDRGLNEKLFF.

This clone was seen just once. As DNA, the CDR3 is TGTGCCATCAGAGGTAACAGCGGGGGGGACTACGAGCAGTACTTC. Residues: CAIRGNSGGDYEQYF. The chain carries TRBV6-8 and TRBJ2-7, with 10 bases fitting TRBD2. V shed 10 bases and J 3 bases; nucleotides not matched to a gene: 12. CDR3 length: 15 amino acids. Looked up from germline, CDR1 is MNHGY and CDR2 is SAAAGT.

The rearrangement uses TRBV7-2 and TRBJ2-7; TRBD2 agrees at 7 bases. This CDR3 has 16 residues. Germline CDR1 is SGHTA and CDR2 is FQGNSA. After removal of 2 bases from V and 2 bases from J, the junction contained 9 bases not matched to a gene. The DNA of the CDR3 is TGTGCCAGCAGCTTAATTCTCCCGGGGGGAGCCTACGAGCAGTACTTC. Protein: CASSLILPGGAYEQYF.

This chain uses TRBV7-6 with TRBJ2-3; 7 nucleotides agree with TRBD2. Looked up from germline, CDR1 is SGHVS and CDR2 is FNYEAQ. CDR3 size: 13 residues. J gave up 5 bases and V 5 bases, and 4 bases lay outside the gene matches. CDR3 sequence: CASSQPSGDTQYF. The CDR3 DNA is TGTGCCAGCAGCCAGCCTAGCGGAGATACGCAGTATTTT. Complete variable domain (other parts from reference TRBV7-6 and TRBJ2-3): GAGVSQSPRYKVTKRGQDVALRCDPISGHVSLYWYRQALGQGPEFLTYFNYEAQQDKSGLPNDRFSAERPEGSISTLTIQRTEQRDSAMYRCASSQPSGDTQYFGPGTRLTVL.

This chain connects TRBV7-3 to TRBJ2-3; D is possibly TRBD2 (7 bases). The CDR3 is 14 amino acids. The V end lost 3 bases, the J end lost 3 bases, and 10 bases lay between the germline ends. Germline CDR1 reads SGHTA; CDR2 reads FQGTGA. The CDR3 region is CASSLGGPTDTQYF. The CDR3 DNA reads TGTGCCAGCAGCTTGGGGGGGCCTACAGATACGCAGTATTTT.

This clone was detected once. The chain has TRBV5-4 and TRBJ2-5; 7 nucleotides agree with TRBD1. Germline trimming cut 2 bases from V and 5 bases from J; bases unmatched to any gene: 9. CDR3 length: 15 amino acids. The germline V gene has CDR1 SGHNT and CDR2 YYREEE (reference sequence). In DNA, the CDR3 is TGTGCCAGCAGCTTACAACCGACAGGGAGCGAGACCCAGTACTTC. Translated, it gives CASSLQPTGSETQYF.

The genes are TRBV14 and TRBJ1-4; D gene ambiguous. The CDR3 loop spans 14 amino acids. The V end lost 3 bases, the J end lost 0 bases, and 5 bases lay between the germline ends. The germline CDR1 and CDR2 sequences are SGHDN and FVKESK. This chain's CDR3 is CASSQRTTNEKLFF. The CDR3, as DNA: TGTGCCAGCAGCCAGAGGACAACTAATGAAAAACTGTTTTTT.

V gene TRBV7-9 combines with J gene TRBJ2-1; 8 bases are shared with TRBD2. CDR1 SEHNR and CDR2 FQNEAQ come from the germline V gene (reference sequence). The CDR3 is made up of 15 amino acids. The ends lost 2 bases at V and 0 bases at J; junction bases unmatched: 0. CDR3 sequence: CASSLLAGSYNEQFF. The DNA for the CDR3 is TGTGCCAGCAGCTTACTAGCGGGCTCCTACAATGAGCAGTTCTTC.

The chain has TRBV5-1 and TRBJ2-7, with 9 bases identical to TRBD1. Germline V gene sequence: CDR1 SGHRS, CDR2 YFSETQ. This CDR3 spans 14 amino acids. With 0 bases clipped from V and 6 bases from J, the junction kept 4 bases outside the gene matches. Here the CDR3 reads CASSLGSDRGEQYF. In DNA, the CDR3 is TGCGCCAGCAGCTTGGGGTCGGACAGGGGCGAGCAGTACTTC.

This CDR3 is CASSEALGGPTDTQYF. CDR3 nucleotides: TGTGCCAGCAGTGAAGCGCTTGGGGGCCCCACAGATACGCAGTATTTT. This sequence joins TRBV2 and TRBJ2-3; TRBD1 might be the D (6 bases). The CDR3 is 16 amino acids. The V end was cut by 0 bases, the J end by 2 bases, with 12 bases between. Germline V gene sequence: CDR1 SNHLY, CDR2 FYNNEI. Together with reference TRBV2 and TRBJ2-3, the CDR3 gives the full variable domain: EPEVTQTPSHQVTQMGQEVILRCVPISNHLYFYWYRQILGQKVEFLVSFYNNEISEKSEIFDDQFSVERPDGSNFTLKIRSTKLEDSAMYFCASSEALGGPTDTQYFGPGTRLTVL.

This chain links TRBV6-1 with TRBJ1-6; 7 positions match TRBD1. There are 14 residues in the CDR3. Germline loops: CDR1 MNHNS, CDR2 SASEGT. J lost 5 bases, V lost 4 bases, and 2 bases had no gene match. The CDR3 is CASSARGDNSPLHF. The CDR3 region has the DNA TGTGCCAGCAGTGCCAGGGGGGATAATTCACCCCTCCACTTT.